The 31 T cell receptor beta chains listed next were all sequenced from one sample in a study of T cell repertoires in cytomegalovirus infection. TCRdb passed the reads through MiXCR, listing each CDR3 protein once. The sample contains some 600,000 distinct CDR3 sequences, 24% of which appear only once. What was sequenced was CD8+ T cells from PBMCs. The receptors were sampled from a human donor in good health (CMV status not recorded). Some clones in this sample may be carry-over from other donors' samples.

The J gene is TRBJ2-7, the V gene TRBV20-1, with TRBD2 matching over 8 bases. The CDR3 contains 15 residues. V lost 0 bases and J lost 4; bases outside the gene matches: 8. The germline V gene encodes CDR1 DFQATT and CDR2 SNEGSKA (reference sequence). CDR3 sequence (DNA): TGCAGTGCTAGAGATCGGCGGGGGGAAGGGTACGAGCAGTACGTC. Its protein is CSARDRRGEGYEQYV.

This clonotype has ten or more counts. This rearrangement joins TRBV7-2 to TRBJ1-5; D remains unclear. Trimming shortened V by 5 bases and J by 0 bases, and 11 bases separated the two germline ends. The CDR3 sequence is 15 residues long. In germline, CDR1 is SGHTA, CDR2 FQGNSA. The CDR3 nucleotides read TGTGCCAGCAGCGCCCGAGACCTTAGCAATCAGCCCCAGCATTTT. Protein product: CASSARDLSNQPQHF.

There are many counts of this clonotype. The rearrangement joins TRBV6-8 to TRBJ1-5; D is possibly TRBD1 (5 bases). Trimming stripped 6 bases from V and 4 bases from J, with 13 bases between. CDR3 length equals 14 residues. Germline CDR1 reads MNHGY; CDR2 reads SAAAGT. CDR3 amino acids: CASSSGLVNQPQHF. The CDR3 coding sequence is TGTGCCAGCAGCTCAGGGCTAGTTAATCAGCCCCAGCATTTT.

This clonotype has a count of ten or more. The CDR3 region is CASSILAGEGYNEQFF. CDR3 DNA: TGTGCCAGCAGCATCTTAGCGGGGGAGGGCTACAATGAGCAGTTCTTC. This rearrangement joins TRBV7-6 to TRBJ2-1; 9 bases map to TRBD2. The germline V gene encodes CDR1 SGHVS and CDR2 FNYEAQ. CDR3 length equals 16 residues. V lost 5 bases to trimming and J lost 3 bases; unmatched junction nucleotides: 8.

This chain connects TRBV6-2 or TRBV6-3 to TRBJ2-1; TRBD2 aligns across 9 bases. The CDR3 totals 15 residues. In germline, CDR1 is MNHEY, CDR2 SVGEGT. V was clipped by 3 bases and J by 7 bases; unmatched bases: 7. CDR3: CASSYGRGGLNEQFF. CDR3 nucleotide sequence: TGTGCCAGCAGTTATGGGCGGGGGGGTTTGAATGAGCAGTTCTTC.

This clonotype has ten or more counts. CDR3 nucleotide sequence: TGTGCCAGCAGCTTATTTGCAGGCACGAATGAAAAACTGTTTTTT. Encoded protein: CASSLFAGTNEKLFF. V usage is TRBV7-8 and J usage is TRBJ1-4; D not certain. CDR1 is SGHVS and CDR2 is FQNEAQ in the germline V gene. With 2 bases removed from V and 5 bases from J, the gap between germline ends came to 12 bases. This CDR3 region has 15 residues.

The rearrangement uses TRBV6-2 or TRBV6-3 and TRBJ2-2; 8 bases are shared with TRBD2. CDR3 size: 20 residues. Germline V CDR1 and CDR2: MNHEY, SVGEGT. The J segment lost 3 bases and the V segment lost 4 bases, leaving 19 bases of the junction unmatched. The CDR3 is CASSSVPGLVGAWDTGELFF. The CDR3 coding sequence is TGTGCCAGCAGTTCAGTCCCGGGACTAGTGGGAGCCTGGGACACCGGGGAGCTGTTTTTT.

This clonotype appeared many times. V gene TRBV7-6 combines with J gene TRBJ2-1; 8 positions match TRBD1. V lost 4 bases and J lost 7; bases outside the gene matches: 12. Germline V gives CDR1 SGHVS, CDR2 FNYEAQ. The CDR3 is made up of 16 amino acids. DNA for the CDR3: TGTGCCAGCAGCTACCGGGGATTTCAGGGGGCTAATGAGCAGTTCTTC. It codes for CASSYRGFQGANEQFF.

This clonotype was recorded a few times. The CDR3 here is CASSLVRDGYTF. The CDR3 DNA reads TGTGCCAGCAGCTTAGTAAGAGATGGCTACACCTTC. This sequence joins TRBV7-6 and TRBJ1-2; no clear D. The CDR3 runs to 12 residues. Trimming took 1 base from V and 6 from J, leaving 6 bases between them. The germline gives CDR1 SGHVS, CDR2 FNYEAQ.

J is TRBJ2-1 and V is TRBV6-1; the match to TRBD2 covers 12 bases. Germline CDR1 MNHNS, CDR2 SASEGT. With 2 bases clipped from V and 5 bases from J, the junction kept 4 bases outside the gene matches. This CDR3 region has 16 residues. The CDR3 here is CASSELAGGPNNEQFF. The CDR3 coding sequence is TGTGCCAGCAGTGAACTAGCGGGGGGGCCCAACAATGAGCAGTTCTTC.

This clonotype was picked up a small number of times. The chain has TRBV28 and TRBJ1-6; D might be TRBD1 (5 bases). Germline V gene lookup returns CDR1 MDHEN and CDR2 SYDVKM. Trimming stripped 1 base from V and 8 bases from J, with 12 bases between. The CDR3 totals 15 residues. The CDR3 here is CASSLSTGLDSPLHF. The CDR3 DNA reads as TGTGCCAGCAGTTTATCAACAGGATTAGATTCACCCCTCCACTTT.

The chain combines TRBV23-1 with TRBJ1-1; no clear D gene. TRBV23-1 counts as an open reading frame of uncertain function. The CDR3 runs to 12 residues. The V end was cut by 2 bases, the J end by 8 bases, with 9 bases between. The CDR3 here is CASSQPRPEAFF. The CDR3 DNA sequence: TGCGCCAGCAGTCAACCAAGGCCAGAAGCTTTCTTT.

The sample holds many counts of this clonotype. This chain connects TRBV7-4 to TRBJ2-7; 7 positions match TRBD1. CDR1 is SGHVT, CDR2 SQSDAQ, per germline. CDR3 length: 14 residues. V dropped 5 bases and J dropped 7; count of bases not matched to a gene: 11. The CDR3 loop is CASSPDRQCCEQYF. The CDR3 DNA reads TGTGCCAGCAGCCCGGACAGGCAGTGCTGTGAGCAGTACTTC.

This rearrangement joins TRBV20-1 to TRBJ1-1; TRBD1 matches at 7 bases. This CDR3 is built from 14 residues. Germline CDR1 reads DFQATT; CDR2 reads SNEGSKA (reference sequence). The trim removed 3 bases at V and 1 base at J, leaving 5 bases unmatched. CDR3 residues: CSARRTGGNTEAFF. The CDR3 region has the DNA TGCAGTGCTAGGAGGACAGGAGGGAACACTGAAGCTTTCTTT.

The genes are TRBV27 and TRBJ2-1; 13 bases agree with TRBD2. CDR1 is MNHEY, CDR2 SMNVEV, per germline (reference sequence). The V gene end was trimmed by 8 bases and the J gene end by 4 bases; junction bases not matched to a gene: 11. The CDR3 has 17 amino acids. CDR3 in DNA: TGTGCCAGCGGCCCAGTTGCGGGACTAGCGGGGTACAATGAGCAGTTCTTC. Amino acids: CASGPVAGLAGYNEQFF.

The chain employs TRBV25-1 and TRBJ2-1; weak D call: TRBD2 (6 bases). The CDR3 is 14 residues long. Looked up from germline, CDR1 is MGHDK and CDR2 is SYGVNS. Trimming pared 5 bases from V and 5 bases from J, leaving 13 bases between. The CDR3 is CASSPSAGHNEQFF. CDR3 DNA: TGTGCCAGCAGTCCCTCCGCGGGGCACAATGAGCAGTTCTTC.

This clonotype was seen a handful of times. V gene TRBV5-5 combines with J gene TRBJ2-7, with D possibly TRBD2 on 6 matching bases. This CDR3 has 14 amino acids. Germline V gives CDR1 SGHKS, CDR2 YYEKEE (reference sequence). V was pared by 4 bases and J by 3 bases, with 14 bases between. The CDR3 DNA reads TGTGCCAGCAGCACCCGGGACTCATTCTACGAGCAGTACGTC. It encodes CASSTRDSFYEQYV.

The rearrangement links TRBV20-1 to TRBJ2-1; 8 bases line up with TRBD1. CDR3 length: 15 amino acids. The V gene's germline CDR1 is DFQATT and CDR2 SNEGSKA (reference sequence). Trimming removed 2 bases from V and 8 bases from J; junction bases left unmatched: 11. The CDR3, as DNA: TGCAGTGCTAGACCCCGGACAGGGCGGGGCGATGAGCAGTTCTTC. Its translation is CSARPRTGRGDEQFF.

The chain carries TRBV5-6 and TRBJ1-2; a possible D gene is TRBD1 (5 bases). The CDR3 has 14 amino acids. Between the trimmed V and J ends, which lost 4 bases and 9 bases, there was a span of 19 bases. Germline CDR1 SGHDT, CDR2 YYEEEE. CDR3 in amino acids: CASSGGRPAGSYTF. In DNA form, the CDR3 reads TGTGCCAGCAGCGGGGGACGGCCCGCGGGAAGCTACACCTTC.

This clonotype was counted between two and nine times. This sequence joins TRBV28 and TRBJ2-5; 7 bases align to TRBD1. The CDR3 is 15 amino acids. The V gene's germline CDR1 is MDHEN and CDR2 SYDVKM. V was pared by 3 bases and J by 5 bases, with 9 bases of the junction left unmatched. CDR3: CASSLTGNGIETQYF. DNA of the CDR3: TGTGCCAGCAGTTTGACAGGGAACGGGATCGAGACCCAGTACTTC.

Turning to this clonotype: The conserved closing phenylalanine or tryptophan is absent in this CDR3, likely reflecting a read error. J is TRBJ1-6 and V is TRBV4-1, with D perhaps matching TRBD1 (6 bases). The V gene's germline CDR1 is MGHRA and CDR2 YSYEKL. Trimming cost V 0 bases and J 5 bases, with 14 bases left between them. The CDR3 has 17 amino acids. The CDR3 sequence: CASSQDILDSNNSPLHS. The CDR3 region has the DNA TGCGCCAGCAGCCAAGATATTTTGGACAGCAATAATTCACCCCTCCACTCT.

The V and J genes are TRBV20-1 and TRBJ2-5, with 10 bases aligning to TRBD2. Germline loops: CDR1 DFQATT, CDR2 SNEGSKA (reference sequence). V lost 4 bases to trimming and J lost 2 bases; unmatched junction nucleotides: 4. CDR3 length: 14 amino acids. For the CDR3, the DNA is TGCAGTGCTAAAACTAGCGGGACTCAAGAGACCCAGTACTTC. Its protein is CSAKTSGTQETQYF.

This clonotype was picked up many times. The chain couples TRBV7-6 to TRBJ2-1; TRBD2 matches at 11 bases. This CDR3 contains 15 residues. Trimming removed 4 bases from V and 6 bases from J; junction bases left unmatched: 5. Germline CDR1 SGHVS, CDR2 FNYEAQ. The CDR3 is CASSSIAGGINEQFF. CDR3 bases: TGTGCCAGCAGCTCCATAGCGGGGGGGATCAATGAGCAGTTCTTC.

This clonotype turned up a few times. The V and J genes are TRBV27 and TRBJ1-4, with D possibly TRBD1 on 5 matching bases. CDR3 length: 16 residues. Germline CDR1 and CDR2: MNHEY and SMNVEV (reference sequence). The V end was cut by 3 bases, the J end by 0 bases, with 11 bases between. The CDR3 nucleotides are TGTGCCAGCAGTTTGAAGGGGATTGCAACTAATGAAAAACTGTTTTTT. This gives the protein CASSLKGIATNEKLFF.

The chain couples TRBV6-6 to TRBJ2-7; D may be TRBD1 (5 bases). V was cut by 5 bases and J by 3 bases, with 14 bases left in between. The CDR3 spans 14 residues. In germline, CDR1 is MNHNY, CDR2 SVGAGI (reference sequence). CDR3 nucleotide sequence: TGTGCCAGCAGTGAGCCAGGGAAGGGCTACGAGCAGTACGTC. This sequence encodes CASSEPGKGYEQYV.

The genes are TRBV6-2 or TRBV6-3 and TRBJ2-3, with no clear D. The CDR3 consists of 12 residues. Per the germline V gene, CDR1 is MNHEY and CDR2 is SVGEGT. V was cut by 5 bases and J by 6 bases, with 9 bases left in between. In DNA form, the CDR3 reads TGTGCCAGCAGTCGGACGGTTGATACGCAGTATTTT. Translating gives CASSRTVDTQYF.

This clonotype was seen more than once but under ten times. The chain carries TRBV19 and TRBJ1-1; D possibly corresponds to TRBD1 (5 bases). CDR3 length: 15 residues. Trimming took off 3 bases at V and 6 bases at J, with 17 bases between the two ends. From germline, CDR1 is LNHDA and CDR2 SQIVND (reference sequence). CDR3 in DNA: TGTGCCAGTAGTATTGGGGGATGGGGATTACCTGAAGCTTTCTTT. This sequence encodes CASSIGGWGLPEAFF.

This clonotype has more than one count but fewer than ten. The chain has TRBV7-6 and TRBJ2-1; TRBD1 matches at 8 bases. This CDR3 region has 16 residues. V dropped 5 bases and J dropped 9; count of bases not matched to a gene: 15. The germline V gene has CDR1 SGHVS and CDR2 FNYEAQ. The CDR3 loop is CASSHRTGMESFEQFF. The CDR3 nucleotides read TGTGCCAGCAGCCACCGGACAGGGATGGAGAGTTTTGAGCAGTTCTTC.

The chain recombines TRBV12-3 or TRBV12-4 with TRBJ2-7, with D tentatively TRBD1 or TRBD2 (6 bases each). V lost 3 bases and J lost 5, with 14 bases in between. The CDR3 loop spans 14 amino acids. The CDR3 loop reads CASSLEGHRDEQYF. The CDR3 region has the DNA TGTGCCAGCAGTTTGGAGGGACACCGTGACGAGCAGTACTTC.

The genes are TRBV24-1 and TRBJ2-1, with unresolved D. This CDR3 has 13 amino acids. Germline V gene sequence: CDR1 KGHDR, CDR2 SFDVKD. V was trimmed by 6 bases and J by 5 bases, leaving 10 bases between them. CDR3 protein: CATSPPGNNEQFF. The CDR3 coding sequence is TGTGCCACCAGTCCACCTGGTAACAATGAGCAGTTCTTC.

This clonotype was counted at least ten times. The chain has TRBV7-8 and TRBJ1-2, with D possibly matching TRBD1 (6 bases). V gave up 1 base and J gave up 4 bases, with 22 bases separating them. The CDR3 contains 18 residues. Per the germline V gene, CDR1 is SGHVS and CDR2 is FQNEAQ. The CDR3 nucleotides read TGTGCCAGCAGCTTAGGAGGGATGTTGCAGGGGACACTCTATGGCTACACCTTC. This encodes CASSLGGMLQGTLYGYTF.